This T cell receptor (beta chain) was sequenced in a study of blood T cell repertoires in COVID-19. Study-wide background: The study drew acute and convalescent COVID-19 samples from the United States, Italy and Spain. T cells, B-cell-depleted T cells, or PBMCs provided the cDNA or gDNA that served as material.

Germline trimming cut 6 bases from V and 5 bases from J; bases unmatched to any gene: 5. CDR1 and CDR2 from the germline V gene are SNHLY and FYNNEI. The CDR3 length is 13 residues. Authors' data handling: Estimated nucleated cell counts came from reference gene primer amplification. Here immunoSEQ multiplex PCR was the method, and the copy in TCRdb shows in-frame clones only, minus some. V, J and clone size were drawn from that table, and D and trimming were deduced from the DNA. The table lists around 270,000 clones, around 82% of them singletons. Patients from Seattle were sampled longitudinally, starting during active infection.

Sample: peripheral blood. The TCR originated in a person between 65 and 80 years old with COVID-19, enrolled during active disease. The chain joins TRBV2 to TRBJ1-2; 8 positions agree with TRBD1. For the CDR3, the DNA is TGTGCCAGCAGCAACAGGGGGACTTATGGCTACACCTTC. It is translated as CASSNRGTYGYTF.